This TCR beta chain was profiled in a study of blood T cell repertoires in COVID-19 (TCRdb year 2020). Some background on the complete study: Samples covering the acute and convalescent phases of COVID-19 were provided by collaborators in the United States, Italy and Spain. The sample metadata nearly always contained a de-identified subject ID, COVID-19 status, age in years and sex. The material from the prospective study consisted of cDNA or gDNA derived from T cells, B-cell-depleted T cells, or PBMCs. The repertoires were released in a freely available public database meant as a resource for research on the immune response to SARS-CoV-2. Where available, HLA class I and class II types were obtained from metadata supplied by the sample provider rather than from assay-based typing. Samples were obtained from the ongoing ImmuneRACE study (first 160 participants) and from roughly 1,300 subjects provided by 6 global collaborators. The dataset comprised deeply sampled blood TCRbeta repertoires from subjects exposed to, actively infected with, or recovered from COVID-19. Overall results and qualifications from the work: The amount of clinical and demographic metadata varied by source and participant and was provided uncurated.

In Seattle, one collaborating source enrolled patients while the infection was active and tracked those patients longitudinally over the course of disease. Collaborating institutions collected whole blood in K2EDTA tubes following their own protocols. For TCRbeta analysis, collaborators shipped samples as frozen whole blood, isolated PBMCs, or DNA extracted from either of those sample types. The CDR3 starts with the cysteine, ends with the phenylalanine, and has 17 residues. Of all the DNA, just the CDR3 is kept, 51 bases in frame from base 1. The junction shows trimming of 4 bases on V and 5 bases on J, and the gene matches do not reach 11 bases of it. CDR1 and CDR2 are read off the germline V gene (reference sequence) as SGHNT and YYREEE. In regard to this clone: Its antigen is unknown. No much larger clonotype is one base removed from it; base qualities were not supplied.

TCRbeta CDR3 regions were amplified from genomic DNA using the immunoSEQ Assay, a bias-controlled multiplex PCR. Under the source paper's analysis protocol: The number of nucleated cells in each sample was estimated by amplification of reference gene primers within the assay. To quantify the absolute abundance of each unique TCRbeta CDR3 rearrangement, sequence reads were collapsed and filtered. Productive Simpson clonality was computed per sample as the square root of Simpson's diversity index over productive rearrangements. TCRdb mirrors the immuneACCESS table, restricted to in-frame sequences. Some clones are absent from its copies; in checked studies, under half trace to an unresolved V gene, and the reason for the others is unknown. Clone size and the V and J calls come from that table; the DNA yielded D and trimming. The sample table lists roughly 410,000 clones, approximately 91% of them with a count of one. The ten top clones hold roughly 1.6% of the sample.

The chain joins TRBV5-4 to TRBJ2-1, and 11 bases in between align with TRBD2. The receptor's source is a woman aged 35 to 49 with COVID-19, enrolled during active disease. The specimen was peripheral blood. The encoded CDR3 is CASSGGGSGRVNNEQFF. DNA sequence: TGTGCCAGCAGCGGTGGGGGTAGCGGGAGGGTTAACAATGAGCAGTTCTTC.